This T cell receptor (beta chain) was found in a study of Graves' ophthalmopathy and Graves' hyperthyroidism. About the research overall: At initial diagnosis, peripheral blood was obtained, and this preceded any treatment.

Investigators amplified TCR beta CDR3 regions from RNA transcripts. HTBI-primed first-round RT-PCR preceded second-round multiplex PCR. TCRdb ran MiXCR on the multiplex PCR reads and lists one entry per CDR3 protein. The table has 400,000 to 500,000 distinct CDR3 sequences, 20% to 25% seen once; the top ten hold roughly 3%. CDR1 SGHAT and CDR2 FQNNGV come from the germline V gene. Trimming took 0 bases from V and 3 from J, leaving 12 bases between them. This CDR3 comprises 15 residues. This clonotype was counted a few times. The genes are TRBV11-2 and TRBJ2-7, with D perhaps matching TRBD1 or TRBD2 (5 bases each). Material for sequencing was peripheral blood. The TCR was taken from a woman aged 18-30 years with stable Graves' hyperthyroidism. In DNA, the CDR3 is TGTGCCAGCAGCTTAGATGTTGAGGGGAACTACGAGCAGTACTTC. It yields the protein CASSLDVEGNYEQYF.